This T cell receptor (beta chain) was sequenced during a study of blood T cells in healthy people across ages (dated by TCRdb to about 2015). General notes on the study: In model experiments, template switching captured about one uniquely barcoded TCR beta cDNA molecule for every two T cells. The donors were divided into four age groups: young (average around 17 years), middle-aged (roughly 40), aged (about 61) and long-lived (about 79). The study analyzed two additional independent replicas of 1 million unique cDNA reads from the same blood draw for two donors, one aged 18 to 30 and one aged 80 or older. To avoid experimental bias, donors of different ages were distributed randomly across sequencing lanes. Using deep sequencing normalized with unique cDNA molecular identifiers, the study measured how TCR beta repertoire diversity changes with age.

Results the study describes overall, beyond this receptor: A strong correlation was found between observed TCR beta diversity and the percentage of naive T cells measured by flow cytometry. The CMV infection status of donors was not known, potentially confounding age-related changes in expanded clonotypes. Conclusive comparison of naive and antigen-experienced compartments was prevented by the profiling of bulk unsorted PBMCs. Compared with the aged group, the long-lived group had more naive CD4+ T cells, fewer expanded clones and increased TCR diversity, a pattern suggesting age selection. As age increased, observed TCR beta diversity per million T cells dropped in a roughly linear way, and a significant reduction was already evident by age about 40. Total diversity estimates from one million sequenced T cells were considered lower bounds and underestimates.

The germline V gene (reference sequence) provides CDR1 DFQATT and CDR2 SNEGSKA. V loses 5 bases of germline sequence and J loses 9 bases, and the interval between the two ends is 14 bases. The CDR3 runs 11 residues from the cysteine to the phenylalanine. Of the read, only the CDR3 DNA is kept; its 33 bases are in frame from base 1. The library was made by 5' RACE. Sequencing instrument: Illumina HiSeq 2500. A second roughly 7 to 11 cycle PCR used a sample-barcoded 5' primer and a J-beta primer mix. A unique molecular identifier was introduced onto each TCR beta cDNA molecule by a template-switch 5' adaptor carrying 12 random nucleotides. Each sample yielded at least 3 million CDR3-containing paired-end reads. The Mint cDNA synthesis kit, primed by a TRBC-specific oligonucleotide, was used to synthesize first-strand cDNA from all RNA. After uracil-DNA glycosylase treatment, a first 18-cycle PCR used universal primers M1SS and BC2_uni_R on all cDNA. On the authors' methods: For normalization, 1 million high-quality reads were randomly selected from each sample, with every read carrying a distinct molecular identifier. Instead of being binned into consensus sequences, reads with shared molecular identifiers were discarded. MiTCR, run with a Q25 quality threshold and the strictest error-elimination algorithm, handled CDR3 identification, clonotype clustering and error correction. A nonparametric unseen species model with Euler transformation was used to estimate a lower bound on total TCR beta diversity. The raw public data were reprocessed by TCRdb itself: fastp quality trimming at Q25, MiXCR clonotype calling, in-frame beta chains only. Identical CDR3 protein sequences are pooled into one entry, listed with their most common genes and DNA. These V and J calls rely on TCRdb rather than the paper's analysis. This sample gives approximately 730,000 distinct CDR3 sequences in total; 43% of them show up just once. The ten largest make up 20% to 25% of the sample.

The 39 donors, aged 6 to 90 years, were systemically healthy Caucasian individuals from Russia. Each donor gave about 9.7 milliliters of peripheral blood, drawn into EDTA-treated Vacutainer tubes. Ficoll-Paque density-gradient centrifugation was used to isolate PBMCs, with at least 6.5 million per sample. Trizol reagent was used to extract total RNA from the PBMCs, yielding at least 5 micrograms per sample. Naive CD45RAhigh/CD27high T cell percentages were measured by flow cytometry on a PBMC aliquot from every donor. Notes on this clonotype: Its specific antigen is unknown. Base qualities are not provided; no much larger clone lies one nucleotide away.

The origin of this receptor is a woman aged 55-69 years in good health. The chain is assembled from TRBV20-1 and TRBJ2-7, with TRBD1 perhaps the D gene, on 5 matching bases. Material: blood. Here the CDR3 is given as CSAGVQGWQYF. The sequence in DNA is TGCAGTGCTGGGGTGCAGGGTTGGCAGTACTTC.